The T cell receptor beta chain described here comes from a study of T cells after yellow fever vaccination (dated 2019 in TCRdb). Turning to the overall study: The SMART-Seq v4 Ultra Low Input RNA kit was used to prepare libraries from fractions with low cell numbers. To follow T-cell clones before and after both primary and booster YFV17D yellow fever vaccination, bulk TCR alpha and beta repertoires underwent longitudinal sequencing. Blood was drawn at multiple timepoints before and after primary and secondary immunization, with bulk PBMC replicates and cell subsets isolated. Two healthy male donors, one aged 18 to 29 and one aged 30 to 39 years, were included in the cohort. Overall results and qualifications from the work: A small share of clonotypes occurred in both CD4 and CD8 compartments, likely arising from convergent recombination. Because only two donors were included in the study, the extent to which the findings can be generalized is limited. Compared with the primary T-cell response, the secondary T-cell response was weaker but faster, peaking on day 5 rather than day 15. After the booster, most clones that had expanded after primary vaccination were detected again (nearly 98% of CD4 and roughly nine tenths of CD8), suggesting broad maintenance of memory. Because abundant contaminating clonotypes from the bulk population could be contained in FACS-sorted repertoires, computational filtering was required.

Per the publication, the treatment or condition label means: live attenuated yellow fever vaccine strain. A standard Ficoll-Paque protocol was used to isolate PBMCs from peripheral blood. Dynabeads CD4 and CD8 positive selection kits were used to isolate CD4 and CD8 T-cell fractions. RNA was extracted with TriZol from bulk PBMCs, CD4 and CD8 fractions, and dextramer-positive and dextramer-negative fractions. This clonotype showed up just a few times. The clone's antigen remains unknown. Per-nucleotide qualities are absent, and no much larger clonotype sits a single base away. The instrument given in TCRdb is Illumina NovaSeq 6000. Synthesis of TCR cDNA relied on 5'RACE template switching, a step that introduced a universal primer site along with unique molecular identifiers. Priming for cDNA synthesis came from both the TCR alpha and TCR beta constant segments. Libraries were amplified in two PCR steps, with sample barcodes and sequencing adapters added in the second step. Sequencing of the libraries was done on either Illumina HiSeq 2500 (2x100 bp) or NovaSeq (2x150 bp). In the paper's pipeline: MIGEC was used to demultiplex reads and collapse the reads into UMI consensus sequences, and MiXCR was used for V(D)J alignment. Vaccine-responding clonotypes were identified with edgeR using replicate PBMC samples, with FDR below 0.01 and a log2 fold change above 5 up to day 15 being required. Each bulk clonotype was labeled CD4 or CD8 based on which sequenced repertoire, CD4 or CD8, contained the clonotype at higher abundance. TCRdb reprocessing: public reads trimmed at Q25 with fastp, clones called with MiXCR, in-frame beta chains kept. Rows merge per CDR3 protein into single entries with the most common DNA and genes. TCRdb's processing, not the authors', yielded these V and J calls. The sample includes some 300,000 distinct CDR3 sequences, with roughly 10% observed a single time. Clones ranked in the top ten supply 3% to 3.5% of the sample.

The CDR3 holds 16 amino acids from the cysteine to the phenylalanine. The entry retains the CDR3 DNA only, 48 bases that are in frame from base 1. Per the germline V gene, MNHNS is the CDR1 and SASEGT is the CDR2. The V end gives up 5 bases and the J end 2 bases, leaving 8 bases in the junction not matched to a gene. This receptor was taken from a young man who received the YFV17D yellow fever vaccine. The input for sequencing was CD4+ T cells sorted from PBMCs, taken 45 days after the yellow fever booster vaccination. The rearrangement joined TRBV6-1 to TRBJ2-1, with 8 middle bases fitting TRBD2. The nucleotide sequence is given as TGTGCCAGCAGTTCTTTAGCGGGGTCTACCTACAATGAGCAGTTCTTC. Translated, it gives CASSSLAGSTYNEQFF.